This T cell receptor beta chain was obtained from a study of cytomegalovirus exposure and HLA in healthy donors. With 1 base clipped from V and 5 bases from J, the junction kept 11 bases outside the gene matches. This CDR3 is 17 amino acids long. Germline lookup yields CDR1 LGHNA and CDR2 YSLEER. In the PCR, 60 Vbeta and 13 Jbeta primers were used. The method was immunoSEQ multiplex PCR; TCRdb's version includes in-frame clones alone and lacks a portion of them. The repertoire holds about 180,000 clones, with under 80% as singletons. The clonotype was recovered from a woman in her thirties in good health and CMV-seropositive. The chain links TRBV4-3 to TRBJ2-5, with 9 positions matching TRBD2. Source material: PBMCs. CDR3 protein: CASSQGGLSGGIETQYF. In nucleotides, the CDR3 is TGCGCCAGCAGCCAAGGAGGATTGAGCGGGGGGATCGAGACCCAGTACTTC.